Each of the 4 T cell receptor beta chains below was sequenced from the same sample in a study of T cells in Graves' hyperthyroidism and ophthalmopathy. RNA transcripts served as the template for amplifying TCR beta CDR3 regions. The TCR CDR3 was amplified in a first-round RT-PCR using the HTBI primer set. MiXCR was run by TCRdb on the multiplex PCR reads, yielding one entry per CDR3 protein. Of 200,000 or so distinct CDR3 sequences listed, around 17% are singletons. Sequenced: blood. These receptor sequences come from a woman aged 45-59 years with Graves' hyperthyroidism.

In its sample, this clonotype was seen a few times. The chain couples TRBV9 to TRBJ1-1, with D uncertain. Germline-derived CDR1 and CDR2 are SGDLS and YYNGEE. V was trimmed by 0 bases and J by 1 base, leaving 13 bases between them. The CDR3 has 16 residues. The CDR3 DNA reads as TGTGCCAGCAGCGTAGCTCCGGGCGGATCGAACACTGAAGCTTTCTTT. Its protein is CASSVAPGGSNTEAFF.

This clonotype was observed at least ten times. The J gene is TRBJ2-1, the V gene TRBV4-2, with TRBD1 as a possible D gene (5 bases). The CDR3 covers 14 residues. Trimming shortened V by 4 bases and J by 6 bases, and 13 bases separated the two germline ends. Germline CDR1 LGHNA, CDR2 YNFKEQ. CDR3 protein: CASSPTDSINEQFF. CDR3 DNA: TGTGCCAGCAGCCCGACCGACAGTATCAATGAGCAGTTCTTC.

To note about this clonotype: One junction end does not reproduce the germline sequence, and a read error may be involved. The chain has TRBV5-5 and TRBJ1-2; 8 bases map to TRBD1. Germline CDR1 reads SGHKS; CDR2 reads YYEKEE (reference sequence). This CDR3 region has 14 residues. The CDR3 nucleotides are TGCGCCAGCAGCTTGGGAAGGACAGGGTCAGGCTACACCTTC. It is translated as CASSLGRTGSGYTF.

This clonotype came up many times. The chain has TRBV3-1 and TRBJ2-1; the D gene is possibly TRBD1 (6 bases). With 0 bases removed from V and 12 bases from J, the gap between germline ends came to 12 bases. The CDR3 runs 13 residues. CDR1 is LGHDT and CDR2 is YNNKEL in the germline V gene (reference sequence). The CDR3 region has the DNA TGTGCCAGCAGCCAAGACCAGACAGGATGGCAGTTCTTC. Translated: CASSQDQTGWQFF.